This entry concerns a single TCR beta chain. Researchers barred patients who had uncontrolled infection, other autoimmune disease, pregnancy or lactation. The data were taken from a study of T cells in Graves' hyperthyroidism and ophthalmopathy. The V gene lost 1 base and the J gene lost 7 bases, with 17 bases spanning the gap. From germline, CDR1 is MGHRA and CDR2 YSYEKL. The CDR3 is made up of 15 amino acids. Authors of the study amplified TCR beta CDR3 regions from RNA transcripts. HTBI primers drove first-round RT-PCR of the TCR CDR3. TCRdb re-analysed the multiplex PCR reads in MiXCR, keeping a single row per CDR3 protein. Of approximately 360,000 distinct CDR3 sequences in the sample, 15% to 17% are singletons; the top ten hold 25% to 30%.

The sample consisted of blood. The TCR was taken from a woman aged 18-29 years with Graves' hyperthyroidism that later progressed to Graves' ophthalmopathy. This chain uses TRBV4-1 with TRBJ2-7; D is uncertain. The CDR3 spells CASSQGPISELEQYF. The CDR3 DNA is TGCGCCAGCAGCCAAGGCCCGATCAGCGAATTGGAGCAGTACTTC.